This entry features one T cell receptor beta chain sequence. Antigen: not known. CDR3 length equals 11 residues. Germline CDR1 and CDR2: GTSNPN and SVGIG (reference sequence). The data derive from a study of cytomegalovirus exposure and HLA in healthy donors. Study as a whole: About 82 million unique TCRs from HLA-typed donors were held in an early release of data.

Points from the study as a whole: Indistinguishable V segments, including TRBV6-2 and TRBV6-3, were excluded. DRB1 had the most TCR associations and HLA-C the fewest, a later analysis found, with rates varying by HLA locus. For TCR beta chains, V- and J-gene trimming was later linked to a missense DCLRE1C variant.

The PCR had 60 Vbeta and 13 Jbeta primers. Clones were sequenced by immunoSEQ multiplex PCR, and TCRdb holds only the in-frame ones, with some missing. Its clone listing holds some 20,000 clones. The V gene is TRBV30, the J gene TRBJ2-5, with D hard to call. The J call is uncertain, as TRBJ2-7 better fits the DNA end. Sequences were obtained from PBMCs. The sequence was obtained from a man aged 55 to 70 in good health and CMV-seropositive. The CDR3 DNA reads TGTGCCTGGAGTCTGAGAGGCGAGCAGTACTTC. It codes for CAWSLRGEQYF.